This T cell receptor beta chain comes out of a study of OX40 agonist ivuxolimab in advanced cancers. CDR1 and CDR2 (germline): SGHTA, FQGNSA. The CDR3 is made up of 15 amino acids. The V and J ends lost 0 bases and 3 bases, in that order; junction bases with no gene match: 5. This clone was observed a few times. The antigen is unknown. Method: immunoSEQ multiplex PCR; TCRdb's copy keeps in-frame clones and lacks some. This sample has approximately 84,000 clones, with roughly 89% found just once. Blood sampling was done at baseline, cycle 4 day 1, and cycle 7 day 1. Points from the study as a whole: With doses of 0.1 to 3.0 mg/kg, CD4+ and CD8+ blood T cells had undergone clonal expansion by week 6.

The J gene is TRBJ2-7, the V gene TRBV7-2; 7 nucleotides align to TRBD2. This receptor was taken from an adult with an advanced solid tumor such as melanoma, head and neck, liver or kidney cancer. Material: CD4+ or CD8+ T cells sorted from blood, obtained in a trial of the OX40 agonist ivuxolimab. DNA of the CDR3: TGTGCCAGCAGCTTAGCTGCGGGAGCCCTCTACGAGCAGTACTTC. It codes for CASSLAAGALYEQYF.